Given below is one T cell receptor beta chain in context. What it binds is not known. The data belong to a study of T cell responses to AZD1222 COVID-19 vaccine. General observations from the study: Only a handful of AZD1222 recipients were seropositive at baseline. Repertoire samples came only from after the peak T cell response.

Doses given second, at about 4 or about 12 weeks, were pooled. Only in-frame clones appear in the TCRdb table, and some are missing; sequencing was by immunoSEQ multiplex PCR. The repertoire consists of some 170,000 clones, with 90% to 95% occurring once and the leading ten covering approximately 5.5%. Trimming shortened V by 6 bases and J by 5 bases, and 14 bases separated the two germline ends. The CDR3 covers 14 residues. CDR1 and CDR2 (germline): MNHEY, SVGAGI. The chain joins TRBV6-5 to TRBJ2-4; the D is unclear. This clonotype was obtained from an adult who received the AZD1222 COVID-19 vaccine. The sample here was peripheral blood, taken 28 days after the second AZD1222 dose. The CDR3 protein is CASRRHGDQNIQYF. The CDR3 DNA sequence: TGTGCCAGCAGACGACACGGAGATCAAAACATTCAGTACTTC.